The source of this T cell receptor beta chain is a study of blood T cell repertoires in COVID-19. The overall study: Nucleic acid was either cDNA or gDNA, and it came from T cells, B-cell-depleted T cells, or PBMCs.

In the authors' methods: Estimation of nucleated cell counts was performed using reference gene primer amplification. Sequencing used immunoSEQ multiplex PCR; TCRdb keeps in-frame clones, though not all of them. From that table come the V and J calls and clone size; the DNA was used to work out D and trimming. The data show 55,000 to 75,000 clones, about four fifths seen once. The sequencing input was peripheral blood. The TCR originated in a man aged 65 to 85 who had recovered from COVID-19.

Written as DNA, the CDR3 is TGCGCCAGCAGTTCCCGGACTAGCGAGGCCTACGAGCAGTACTTC. This codes for CASSSRTSEAYEQYF. The V gene is TRBV10-1, the J gene TRBJ2-7, with 9 bases identical to TRBD2. CDR1 and CDR2 (germline): WNHNN, SYGVQD (reference sequence). The CDR3 totals 15 residues. V lost 5 bases, J lost 2 bases, and 7 bases stayed unmatched.